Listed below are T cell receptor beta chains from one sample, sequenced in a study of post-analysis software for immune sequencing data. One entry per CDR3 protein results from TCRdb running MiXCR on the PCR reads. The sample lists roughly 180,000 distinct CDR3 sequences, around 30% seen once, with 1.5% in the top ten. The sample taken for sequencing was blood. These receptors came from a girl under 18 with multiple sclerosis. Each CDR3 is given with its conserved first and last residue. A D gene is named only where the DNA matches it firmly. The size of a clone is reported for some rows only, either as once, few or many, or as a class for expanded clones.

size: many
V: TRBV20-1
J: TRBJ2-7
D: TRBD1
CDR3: CSAREPGQNFYEQYF
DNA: TGCAGTGCTAGGGAACCGGGACAGAACTTTTACGAGCAGTACTTC

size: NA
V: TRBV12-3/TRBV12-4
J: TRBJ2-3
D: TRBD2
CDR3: CASSLPSGSADAQYF
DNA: TGTGCCAGCAGTTTACCTAGCGGGAGCGCAGATGCGCAATATTTT

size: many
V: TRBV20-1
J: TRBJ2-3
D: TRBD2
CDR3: CSASSGRPSTDTQYF
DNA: TGCAGTGCTTCCAGCGGGAGGCCGAGCACAGATACGCAGTATTTT

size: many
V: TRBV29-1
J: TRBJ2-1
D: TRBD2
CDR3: CSVDSGSDNEQFF
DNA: TGCAGCGTTGATAGCGGGTCCGACAATGAGCAGTTCTTC

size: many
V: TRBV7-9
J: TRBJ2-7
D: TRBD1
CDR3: CASSPKTGVEEQYF
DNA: TGTGCCAGCAGTCCGAAAACAGGGGTAGAAGAGCAGTACTTC

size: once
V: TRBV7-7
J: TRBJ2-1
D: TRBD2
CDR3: CASSPGLAGSGHEQFF
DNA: TGTGCTAGCAGCCCCGGACTAGCGGGAAGTGGGCATGAGCAGTTCTTC

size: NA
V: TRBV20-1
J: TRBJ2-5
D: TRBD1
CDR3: CSASNDGTGGTQYF
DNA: TGCAGTGCTAGCAATGATGGGACAGGCGGGACCCAGTACTTC

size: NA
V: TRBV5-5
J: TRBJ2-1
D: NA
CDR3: CASSPGGGNYNEQFF
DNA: TGTGCCAGCAGCCCCGGAGGGGGTAACTACAATGAGCAGTTCTTC

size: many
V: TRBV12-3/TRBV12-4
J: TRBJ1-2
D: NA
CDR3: CASSPPPGQSYGYTF
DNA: TGTGCCAGCAGTCCTCCCCCAGGACAGTCCTATGGCTACACCTTC

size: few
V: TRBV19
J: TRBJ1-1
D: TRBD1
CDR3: CASIGTGRGAFF
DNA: TGTGCCAGTATTGGGACAGGTAGAGGGGCTTTCTTT

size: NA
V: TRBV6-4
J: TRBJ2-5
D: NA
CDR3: CATGSGPEGNERYF
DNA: TGTGCCACGGGTAGCGGCCCGGAAGGCAATGAGCGGTACTTC

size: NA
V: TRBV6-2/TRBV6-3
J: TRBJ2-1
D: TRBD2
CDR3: CASSYTSGYNEQFF
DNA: TGTGCCAGCAGTTACACTAGCGGCTACAATGAGCAGTTCTTC

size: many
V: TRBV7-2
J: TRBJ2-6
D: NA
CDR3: CASSLVGSSGANVLTF
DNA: TGTGCCAGCAGCTTAGTAGGGTCTTCTGGGGCCAACGTCCTGACTTTC

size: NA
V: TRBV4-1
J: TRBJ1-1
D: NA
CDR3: CASSQEVLTEAFF
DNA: TGCGCCAGCAGCCAAGAAGTACTAACCGAAGCTTTCTTT

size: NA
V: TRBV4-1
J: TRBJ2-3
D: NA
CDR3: CASSLLRAGITDTQYF
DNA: TGCGCCAGCAGCCTGCTTCGCGCGGGGATCACAGATACGCAGTATTTT

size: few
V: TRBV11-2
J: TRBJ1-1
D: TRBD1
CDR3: CASSFRTGLGEAFF
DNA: TGTGCCAGCAGCTTCCGGACAGGGCTGGGTGAAGCTTTCTTT

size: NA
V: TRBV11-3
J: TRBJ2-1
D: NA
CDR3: CASSWDTSSYNEQFF
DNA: TGTGCCAGCAGCTGGGACACGAGCTCCTACAATGAGCAGTTCTTC

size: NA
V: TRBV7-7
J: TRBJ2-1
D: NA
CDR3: CASSSSSWGAVNNEQFF
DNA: TGTGCCAGCAGCTCTTCCTCGTGGGGGGCGGTAAACAATGAGCAGTTCTTC

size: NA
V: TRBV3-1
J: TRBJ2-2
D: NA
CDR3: CASMTVRHGELFF
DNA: TGTGCCAGCATGACGGTGAGACACGGGGAGCTGTTTTTT

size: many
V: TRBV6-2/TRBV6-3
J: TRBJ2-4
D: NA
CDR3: CASSYLWPGEGNIQYF
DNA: TGTGCCAGCAGTTACTTGTGGCCAGGGGAGGGAAACATTCAGTACTTC

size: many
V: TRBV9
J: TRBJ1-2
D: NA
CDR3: CASAREGNYGYTF
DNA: TGTGCCAGCGCTCGGGAGGGGAACTATGGCTACACCTTC

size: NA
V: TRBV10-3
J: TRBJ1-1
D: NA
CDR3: CAISGAGVINTEAFF
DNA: TGTGCCATCAGTGGGGCAGGGGTCATTAACACTGAAGCTTTCTTT

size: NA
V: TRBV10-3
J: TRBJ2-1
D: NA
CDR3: CAISESQAYNEQFF
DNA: TGTGCCATCAGTGAGAGCCAGGCCTACAATGAGCAGTTCTTC

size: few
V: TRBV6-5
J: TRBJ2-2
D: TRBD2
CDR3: CASNLAGNTGELFF
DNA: TGTGCCAGCAACCTAGCGGGGAACACCGGGGAGCTGTTTTTT

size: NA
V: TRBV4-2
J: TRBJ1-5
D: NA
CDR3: CASSQGGASGNQPQHF
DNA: TGTGCCAGCAGCCAGGGGGGGGCGTCGGGCAATCAGCCCCAGCATTTT

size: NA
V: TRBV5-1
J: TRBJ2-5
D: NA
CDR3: CASSLVADQETQYF
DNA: TGCGCCAGCAGCTTGGTAGCAGATCAAGAGACCCAGTACTTC

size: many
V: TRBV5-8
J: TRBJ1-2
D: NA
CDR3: CASSLTSQGINYGYTF
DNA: TGTGCCAGCAGCTTAACATCGCAGGGGATTAACTATGGCTACACCTTC

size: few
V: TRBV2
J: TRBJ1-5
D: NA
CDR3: CASSGVSDRPQHF
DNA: TGTGCCAGCAGTGGGGTGTCCGATCGGCCCCAGCATTTT

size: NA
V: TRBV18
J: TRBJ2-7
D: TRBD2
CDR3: CASSPTSVKPYEQYF
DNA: TGTGCCAGCTCACCGACTAGCGTTAAACCCTACGAGCAGTACTTC

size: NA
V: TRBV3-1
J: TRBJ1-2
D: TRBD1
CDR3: CASRGQINYGYTF
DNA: TGTGCCAGCAGGGGACAGATAAACTATGGCTACACCTTC

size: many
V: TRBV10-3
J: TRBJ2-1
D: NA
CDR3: CAISRSFVTGSYNEQFF
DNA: TGTGCCATCAGTCGCTCCTTTGTGACAGGTTCCTACAATGAGCAGTTCTTC

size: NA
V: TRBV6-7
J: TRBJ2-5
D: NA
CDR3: CASSYPPLGSRGDEQYF
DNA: TGTGCCAGCAGTTACCCACCGCTAGGGAGTCGGGGAGATGAGCAGTACTTC

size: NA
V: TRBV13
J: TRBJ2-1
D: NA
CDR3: CASKMPRRDEQFF
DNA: TGTGCCAGCAAGATGCCAAGGAGAGATGAGCAGTTCTTC

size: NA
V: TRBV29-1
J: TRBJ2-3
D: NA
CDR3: CSVEMIARGSDTQYF
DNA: TGCAGCGTCGAAATGATAGCGAGAGGGTCGGATACGCAGTATTTT

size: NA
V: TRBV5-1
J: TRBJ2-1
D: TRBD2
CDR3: CVSTQAGESYNEQFF
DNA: TGCGTCAGCACCCAAGCGGGAGAGTCCTACAATGAGCAGTTCTTC

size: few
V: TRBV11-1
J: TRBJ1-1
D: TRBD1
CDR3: CASSLGQVGTEAFF
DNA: TGTGCCAGCAGCCTTGGACAGGTTGGCACTGAAGCTTTCTTT

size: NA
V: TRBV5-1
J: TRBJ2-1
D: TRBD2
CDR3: CASSLVGRAVNEQCF
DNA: TGCGCCAGCAGCTTGGTTGGGAGGGCTGTCAATGAGCAGTGCTTC

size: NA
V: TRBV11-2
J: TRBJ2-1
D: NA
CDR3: CASSLDRVGASEQFF
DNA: TGTGCCAGCAGCTTAGATCGGGTGGGAGCATCTGAGCAGTTCTTC

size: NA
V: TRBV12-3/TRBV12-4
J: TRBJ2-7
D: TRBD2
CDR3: CASRVSSGSSYEQYF
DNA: TGTGCCAGCAGGGTTTCTAGCGGGAGTAGCTACGAGCAGTACTTC

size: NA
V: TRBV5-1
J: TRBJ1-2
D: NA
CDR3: CASSLEGGGLYGYTF
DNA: TGCGCCAGCAGCTTGGAGGGGGGGGGACTCTATGGCTACACCTTC

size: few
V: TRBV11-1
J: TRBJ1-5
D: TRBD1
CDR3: CASSPSNPPQGTPPIYQPQHF
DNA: TGTGCCAGCAGCCCAAGTAACCCTCCACAGGGGACGCCGCCCATCTATCAGCCCCAGCATTTT

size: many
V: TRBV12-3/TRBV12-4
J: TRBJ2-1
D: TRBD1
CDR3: CASITGGNMGNEQFF
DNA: TGTGCCAGCATCACAGGGGGGAACATGGGCAATGAGCAGTTCTTC

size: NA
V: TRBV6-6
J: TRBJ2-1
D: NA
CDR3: CASTTSSYNEQFF
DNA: TGTGCCAGCACTACTAGCTCCTACAATGAGCAGTTCTTC

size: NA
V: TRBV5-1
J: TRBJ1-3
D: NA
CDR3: CASTVLPRDFSGNTIYF
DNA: TGCGCCAGCACTGTCCTGCCGAGGGACTTCTCTGGAAACACCATATATTTT